This entry lists 18 T cell receptor beta chains sequenced from one sample in a study of T cells after yellow fever vaccination. From the 5' RACE reads, TCRdb called clonotypes with MiXCR, one entry per CDR3 protein. The sample consists of hundreds of thousands of distinct CDR3 sequences, roughly 9% of them appearing once. The sample here was CD4+ T cells sorted from PBMCs, taken 5 days after the yellow fever booster vaccination. The origin of the receptors is a man aged 18-30 years who received the YFV17D yellow fever vaccine.

This clonotype was seen a handful of times. The V call is TRBV7-2, the J call TRBJ2-3; 11 bases map to TRBD2. CDR3 length: 17 residues. The V and J ends lost 4 bases and 4 bases, in that order; junction bases with no gene match: 10. The germline V gene has CDR1 SGHTA and CDR2 FQGNSA. CDR3 in amino acids: CASSSPQTSGVADTQYF. DNA of the CDR3: TGTGCCAGCAGCTCACCCCAGACTAGCGGGGTTGCAGATACGCAGTATTTT. Looking up the rest from reference TRBV7-2 and TRBJ2-3 gives the full variable domain: GAGVSQSPSNKVTEKGKDVELRCDPISGHTALYWYRQSLGQGLEFLIYFQGNSAPDKSGLPSDRFSAERTGGSVSTLTIQRTQQEDSAVYLCASSSPQTSGVADTQYFGPGTRLTVL.

The chain carries TRBV7-2 and TRBJ1-4; the match to TRBD1 covers 7 bases. Germline lookup yields CDR1 SGHTA and CDR2 FQGNSA. The J segment lost 7 bases and the V segment lost 2 bases, leaving 4 bases of the junction unmatched. The CDR3 length is 14 residues. CDR3 sequence: CASSLRGRVEKLFF. The CDR3 DNA reads as TGTGCCAGCAGCTTAAGGGGGCGGGTTGAAAAACTGTTTTTT.

The gene calls are TRBV20-1 and TRBJ2-5; TRBD1 is a possible D gene (5 bases). CDR1 and CDR2 from the germline V gene are DFQATT and SNEGSKA (reference sequence). The CDR3 loop spans 13 amino acids. V was trimmed by 5 bases and J by 0 bases, leaving 10 bases between them. CDR3 region: CSAQDTYQETQYF. The CDR3 bases are TGCAGTGCTCAGGACACATACCAAGAGACCCAGTACTTC.

Many counts were recorded for this clonotype. The chain is built from TRBV6-2 or TRBV6-3 and TRBJ2-1; D is uncertain. V lost 5 bases and J 2 bases, leaving 4 bases between the germline ends. The CDR3 is 12 amino acids. From germline, CDR1 is MNHEY and CDR2 SVGEGT. The CDR3 sequence: CASSGPYNEQFF. The CDR3 DNA is TGTGCCAGCAGTGGACCCTACAATGAGCAGTTCTTC.

A few counts support this clonotype. V is TRBV24-1 and J is TRBJ2-1; 9 nucleotides agree with TRBD1. Germline V lookup: CDR1 KGHDR, CDR2 SFDVKD. V lost 3 bases to trimming and J lost 4 bases; unmatched junction nucleotides: 9. The CDR3 sequence is 17 residues long. CDR3 nucleotides: TGTGCCACCAGTGATCCCTTACAGGGGGCGGGATACAATGAGCAGTTCTTC. Translation gives CATSDPLQGAGYNEQFF.

The chain is built from TRBV10-3 and TRBJ1-2, with a weak D call TRBD1 (5 bases). V was trimmed by 2 bases and J by 5 bases, leaving 12 bases between them. The CDR3 runs to 14 residues. Germline assignment: CDR1 ENHRY and CDR2 SYGVKD. The CDR3 reads CAISEGQGGYGYTF. The CDR3 nucleotides read TGTGCCATCAGTGAGGGGCAGGGCGGGTATGGCTACACCTTC.

The rearrangement links TRBV11-3 to TRBJ2-5; D call uncertain. Trimming took 0 bases from V and 5 from J, leaving 7 bases between them. The length of the CDR3 is 13 residues. Germline lookup yields CDR1 SGHNT and CDR2 YENEEA. The CDR3 reads CASSLDSLETQYF. CDR3 sequence (DNA): TGTGCCAGCAGCTTAGATAGCTTGGAGACCCAGTACTTC.

The chain employs TRBV11-2 and TRBJ2-1; D is possibly TRBD1 (6 bases). Trimming removed 4 bases at V and 3 bases at J, with 13 bases between. The CDR3 is 15 residues long. In germline, CDR1 is SGHAT, CDR2 FQNNGV. The chain's CDR3 is CASSYLRGNYNEQFF. In DNA, the CDR3 is TGTGCCAGCAGCTACCTCAGGGGCAACTACAATGAGCAGTTCTTC.

V usage is TRBV5-1 and J usage is TRBJ2-1; D may be TRBD1 or TRBD2 (5 bases each). The CDR3 sequence is 16 residues long. CDR1 and CDR2 from the germline V gene are SGHRS and YFSETQ. V was trimmed by 1 base and J by 3 bases, leaving 14 bases between them. Here the CDR3 DNA reads TGCGCCAGCAGCTTGCCTCGGGGCAGAGACTACAATGAGCAGTTCTTC. It codes for CASSLPRGRDYNEQFF.

This clonotype was seen only a few times. The chain employs TRBV14 and TRBJ1-3, with unresolved D. V was shortened by 2 bases and J by 2 bases, with 7 bases between the two germline ends. CDR3 length: 14 residues. The germline V gene has CDR1 SGHDN and CDR2 FVKESK. This CDR3 reads CASSQQVAGNTIYF. The CDR3 region has the DNA TGTGCCAGCAGCCAACAGGTTGCTGGAAACACCATATATTTT.

This rearrangement joins TRBV11-2 to TRBJ2-7, with D maybe TRBD1 (5 bases). The CDR3 spans 18 residues. V lost 3 bases and J 3 bases, leaving 24 bases between the germline ends. Per germline, CDR1 SGHAT and CDR2 FQNNGV. The CDR3 region has the DNA TGTGCCAGCAGCTTCGGTGGGGTTTGGGGCTCTCGCTACTACGAGCAGTACTTC. Residues: CASSFGGVWGSRYYEQYF.

This chain joins TRBV7-2 and TRBJ2-7, with no clear D. Germline-derived CDR1 and CDR2 are SGHTA and FQGNSA. Trimming took 6 bases from V and 6 from J, leaving 15 bases between them. The CDR3 runs to 13 residues. In DNA form, the CDR3 reads TGTGCCAGCAGTTCGGACCTCCGACTCGAGCAGTACGTC. Its translation: CASSSDLRLEQYV.

This clonotype was found many times. The V gene is TRBV2, the J gene TRBJ2-1; D uncertain. V lost 3 bases and J 8 bases, leaving 17 bases between the germline ends. CDR1 is SNHLY, CDR2 FYNNEI, per germline. This CDR3 has 15 residues. The CDR3 reads CASSDMHYTLDEQFF. In DNA form, the CDR3 reads TGTGCCAGCAGTGATATGCACTACACCTTAGATGAGCAGTTCTTC.

This chain joins TRBV10-3 and TRBJ2-1; TRBD1 matches 7 bases. After removal of 3 bases from V and 6 bases from J, the junction contained 8 bases not matched to a gene. The CDR3 has 15 residues. CDR1 is ENHRY, CDR2 SYGVKD, per germline. DNA for the CDR3: TGTGCCATCAGTGAAAGACAGGGACCCTTCAATGAGCAGTTCTTC. Amino acids: CAISERQGPFNEQFF.

This sequence joins TRBV12-3 or TRBV12-4 and TRBJ1-5, with no clear D. The CDR3 covers 14 residues. V lost 3 bases, J lost 5 bases, and 11 bases lay in between. The CDR3: CASSFPFPHQPQHF. DNA for the CDR3: TGTGCCAGCAGTTTCCCGTTCCCCCATCAGCCCCAGCATTTT.

The chain employs TRBV3-1 and TRBJ2-7; TRBD2 aligns across 8 bases. The CDR3 loop spans 16 amino acids. Germline V lookup: CDR1 LGHDT, CDR2 YNNKEL (reference sequence). J gave up 7 bases and V 3 bases, and 14 bases lay outside the gene matches. The CDR3 here is CASSQRTGTSRREQYF. The CDR3 region has the DNA TGTGCCAGCAGCCAGAGGACCGGGACTAGTAGAAGAGAGCAGTACTTC.

This chain joins TRBV19 and TRBJ1-5; the D is unclear. The V end was cut by 3 bases, the J end by 4 bases, with 7 bases between. Germline V gene data show CDR1 as LNHDA and CDR2 as SQIVND (reference sequence). The CDR3 is 13 residues long. Here the CDR3 reads CASSIRVNQPQHF. Here the CDR3 DNA reads TGTGCCAGTAGTATCCGGGTTAATCAGCCCCAGCATTTT.

In its sample, this clonotype was seen a few times. The chain has TRBV27 and TRBJ2-2, with D possibly being TRBD1 (5 bases). The germline gives CDR1 MNHEY, CDR2 SMNVEV (reference sequence). CDR3 length: 15 amino acids. V was cut by 7 bases and J by 1 base, with 13 bases left in between. Here the CDR3 reads CASKWITGNTGELFF. CDR3 sequence (DNA): TGTGCCAGCAAGTGGATCACAGGGAACACCGGGGAGCTGTTTTTT.